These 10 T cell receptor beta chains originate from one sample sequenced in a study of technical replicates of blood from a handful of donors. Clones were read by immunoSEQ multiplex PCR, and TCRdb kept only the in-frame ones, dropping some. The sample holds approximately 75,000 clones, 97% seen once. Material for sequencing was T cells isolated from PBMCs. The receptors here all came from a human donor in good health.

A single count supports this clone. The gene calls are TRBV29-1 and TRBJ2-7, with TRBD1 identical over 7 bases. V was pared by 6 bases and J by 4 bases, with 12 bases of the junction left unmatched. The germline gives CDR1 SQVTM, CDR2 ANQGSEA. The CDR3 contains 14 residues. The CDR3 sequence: CSVGRTGVFYEQYF. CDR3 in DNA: TGCAGCGTGGGAAGGACAGGAGTATTTTACGAGCAGTACTTC.

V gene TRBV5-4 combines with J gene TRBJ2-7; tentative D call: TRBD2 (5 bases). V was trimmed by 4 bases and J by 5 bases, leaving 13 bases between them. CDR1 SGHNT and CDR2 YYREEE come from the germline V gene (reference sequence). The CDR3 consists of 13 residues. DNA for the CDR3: TGTGCCAGCAGCCGCCCCCGGGGAGACGAGCAGTACTTC. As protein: CASSRPRGDEQYF.

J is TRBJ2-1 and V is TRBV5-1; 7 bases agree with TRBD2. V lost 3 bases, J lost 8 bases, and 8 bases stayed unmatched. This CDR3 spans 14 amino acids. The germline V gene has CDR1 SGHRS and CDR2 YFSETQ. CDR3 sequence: CASSSLTSLYEQFF. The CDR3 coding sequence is TGCGCCAGCAGCTCCCTGACTAGCTTGTATGAGCAGTTCTTC.

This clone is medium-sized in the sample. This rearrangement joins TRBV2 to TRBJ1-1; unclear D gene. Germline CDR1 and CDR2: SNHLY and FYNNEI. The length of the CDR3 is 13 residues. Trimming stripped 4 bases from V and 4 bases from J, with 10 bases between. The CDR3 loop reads CASSGAPSTEAFF. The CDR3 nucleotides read TGTGCCAGCAGTGGGGCCCCATCCACTGAAGCTTTCTTT.

The CDR3 loop is CASSKETGSREQYF. CDR3 in DNA: TGTGCCAGCAGCAAGGAGACGGGATCGCGGGAGCAGTACTTC. This chain uses TRBV7-9 with TRBJ2-7; possibly TRBD2 for D (5 bases). Trimming took 5 bases from V and 7 from J, leaving 18 bases between them. CDR1 is SEHNR and CDR2 is FQNEAQ in the germline V gene (reference sequence). CDR3 size: 14 residues.

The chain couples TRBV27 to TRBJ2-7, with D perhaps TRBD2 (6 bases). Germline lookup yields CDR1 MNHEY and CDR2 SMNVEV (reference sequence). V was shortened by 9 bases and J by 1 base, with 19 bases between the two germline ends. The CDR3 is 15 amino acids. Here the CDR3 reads CARPHRSGSSYEQYF. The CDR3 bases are TGTGCCAGACCCCACCGGAGCGGGTCATCCTACGAGCAGTACTTC.

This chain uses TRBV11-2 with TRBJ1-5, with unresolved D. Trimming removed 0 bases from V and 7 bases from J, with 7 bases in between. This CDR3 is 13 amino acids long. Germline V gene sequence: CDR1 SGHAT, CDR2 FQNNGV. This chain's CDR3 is CASSLDPGQPQHF. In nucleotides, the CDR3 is TGTGCCAGCAGCTTAGACCCCGGGCAGCCCCAGCATTTT.

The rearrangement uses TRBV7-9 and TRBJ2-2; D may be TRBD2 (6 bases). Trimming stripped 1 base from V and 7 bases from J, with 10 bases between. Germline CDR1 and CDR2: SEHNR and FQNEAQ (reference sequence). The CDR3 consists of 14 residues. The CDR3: CASSLGLGNGELFF. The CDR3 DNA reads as TGTGCCAGCAGCTTAGGACTAGGCAACGGGGAGCTGTTTTTT.

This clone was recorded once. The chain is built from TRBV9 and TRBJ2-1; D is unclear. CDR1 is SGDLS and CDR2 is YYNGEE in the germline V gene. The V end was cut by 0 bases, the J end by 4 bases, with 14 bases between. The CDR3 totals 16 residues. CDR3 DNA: TGTGCCAGCAGCGTAGGTGGGCAGTCCATTTACAATGAGCAGTTCTTC. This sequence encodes CASSVGGQSIYNEQFF.

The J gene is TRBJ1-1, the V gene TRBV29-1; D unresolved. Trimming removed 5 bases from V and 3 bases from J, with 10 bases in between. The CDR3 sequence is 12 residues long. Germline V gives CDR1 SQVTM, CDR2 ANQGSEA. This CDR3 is CSVSDGDTEAFF. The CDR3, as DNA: TGCAGCGTTTCGGACGGGGACACTGAAGCTTTCTTT.